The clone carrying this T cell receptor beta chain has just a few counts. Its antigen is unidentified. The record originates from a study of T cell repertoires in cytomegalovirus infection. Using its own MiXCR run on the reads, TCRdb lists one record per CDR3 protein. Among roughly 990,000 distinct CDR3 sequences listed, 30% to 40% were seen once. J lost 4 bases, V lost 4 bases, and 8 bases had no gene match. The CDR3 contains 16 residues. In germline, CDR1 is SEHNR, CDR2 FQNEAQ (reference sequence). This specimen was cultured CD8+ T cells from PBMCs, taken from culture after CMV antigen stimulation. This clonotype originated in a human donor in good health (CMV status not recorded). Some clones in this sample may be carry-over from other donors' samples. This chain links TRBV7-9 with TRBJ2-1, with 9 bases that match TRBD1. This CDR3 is CASSSLDRGNYNEQFF. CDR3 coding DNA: TGTGCCAGCAGCTCATTGGACAGGGGTAATTACAATGAGCAGTTCTTC.